The next 32 T cell receptor beta chains were all read from a single sample in a study of blood T cell repertoires in COVID-19. Sequenced by immunoSEQ multiplex PCR; TCRdb stores in-frame clones only, minus some. The repertoire includes a few hundred thousand clones, around 92% of them detected once, and roughly 1.8% sits in the top ten. The sample consisted of PBMCs or T cells enriched from blood (not recorded which). Source of these receptors: a woman aged 55-70 years who had recovered from COVID-19.

V gene TRBV4-1 combines with J gene TRBJ2-5; D gene ambiguous. V lost 4 bases, J lost 0 bases, and 12 bases lay in between. Germline values: CDR1 MGHRA, CDR2 YSYEKL. This CDR3 region has 15 residues. CDR3 sequence: CASSPLTPYQETQYF. The CDR3 nucleotides are TGCGCCAGCAGCCCGCTGACTCCGTACCAAGAGACCCAGTACTTC.

This clone has only a few counts. J is TRBJ1-1 and V is TRBV2; D uncertain. V was shortened by 6 bases and J by 10 bases, with 12 bases between the two germline ends. Germline CDR1 reads SNHLY; CDR2 reads FYNNEI. The CDR3 spans 11 residues. CDR3 loop: CASSILVGAFF. The DNA of the CDR3 is TGTGCCAGCAGCATCCTCGTCGGAGCTTTCTTT.

Written as DNA, the CDR3 is TGCGCCAGCAGTGAGTCGAGGGGGAAACTCCACTTT. It specifies CASSESRGKLHF. The rearrangement links TRBV10-1 to TRBJ1-6; D is possibly TRBD1 (6 bases). Per germline, CDR1 WNHNN and CDR2 SYGVQD (reference sequence). Trimming shortened V by 0 bases and J by 16 bases, and 10 bases separated the two germline ends. This CDR3 region has 12 residues.

DNA for the CDR3: TGTGCCGGGGCACAGGGAAACTATGGCTACACCTTC. The encoded protein is CAGAQGNYGYTF. The gene calls are TRBV7-9 and TRBJ1-2, with a possible D match to TRBD1 (6 bases). The CDR3 is 12 amino acids. Germline CDR1 reads SEHNR; CDR2 reads FQNEAQ (reference sequence). The V gene lost 11 bases and the J gene lost 2 bases, with 12 bases spanning the gap.

V usage is TRBV5-1 and J usage is TRBJ2-7; TRBD1 matches at 9 bases. CDR3 length equals 14 residues. Trimming at V came to 4 bases and at J to 4 bases, leaving 6 bases not matched to a gene. Germline values: CDR1 SGHRS, CDR2 YFSETQ. The CDR3 protein is CASSPGTGRYEQYF. For the CDR3, the DNA is TGCGCCAGCAGCCCGGGGACAGGGCGTTACGAGCAGTACTTC.

The chain employs TRBV6-1 and TRBJ1-5, with TRBD1 as a possible D gene (5 bases). The CDR3 runs to 14 residues. Germline CDR1 reads MNHNS; CDR2 reads SASEGT. Deletions cut 3 bases from V and 3 bases from J, with 9 bases between. DNA of the CDR3: TGTGCCAGCAGTGACCAGGGCTTCAATCAGCCCCAGCATTTT. It codes for CASSDQGFNQPQHF.

The rearrangement links TRBV7-9 to TRBJ2-3, with 10 bases identical to TRBD2. J gave up 5 bases and V 5 bases, and 13 bases lay outside the gene matches. CDR1 and CDR2 (germline): SEHNR, FQNEAQ (reference sequence). This CDR3 contains 17 residues. CDR3 protein: CASSGPRLAGARDTQYF. The CDR3 nucleotides are TGTGCCAGCAGCGGCCCCCGCCTAGCGGGGGCTCGAGATACGCAGTATTTT.

The J gene is TRBJ2-1, the V gene TRBV10-3; D may be TRBD2 (6 bases). This CDR3 is 13 amino acids long. Germline values: CDR1 ENHRY, CDR2 SYGVKD. Trimming cost V 4 bases and J 9 bases, with 13 bases left between them. CDR3 sequence (DNA): TGTGCCATCAGTGCGAGCTTGCGGGGTGAGCAGTTCTTC. It is translated as CAISASLRGEQFF.

The chain has TRBV27 and TRBJ2-7; 9 positions agree with TRBD2. In germline, CDR1 is MNHEY, CDR2 SMNVEV (reference sequence). CDR3 length equals 17 residues. V shed 5 bases and J 6 bases; nucleotides not matched to a gene: 17. The CDR3 here is CASSTHPYAGTSFEQYF. The CDR3 nucleotides read TGTGCCAGCAGTACCCATCCTTACGCTGGGACTAGCTTCGAGCAGTACTTC.

In DNA form, the CDR3 reads TGTGCCAGCAGCCAGGACAGGGTTAATTCACCCCTCCACTTT. It codes for CASSQDRVNSPLHF. This rearrangement joins TRBV3-1 (or the pseudogene TRBV3-2) to TRBJ1-6; 8 bases line up with TRBD1. There are 14 residues in the CDR3. V dropped 3 bases and J dropped 6; count of bases not matched to a gene: 1. The V gene's germline CDR1 is LGHDT and CDR2 YNNKEL (reference sequence).

The gene calls are TRBV6-5 and TRBJ2-3, with no clear D. The V end was cut by 6 bases, the J end by 2 bases, with 9 bases between. The CDR3 has 13 residues. Germline CDR1 and CDR2: MNHEY and SVGAGI. The CDR3: CASSREFTDTQYF. The CDR3 DNA is TGTGCCAGCAGCCGAGAGTTCACAGATACGCAGTATTTT.

This chain joins TRBV12-3 or TRBV12-4 and TRBJ1-1; 7 positions agree with TRBD1. CDR3 length: 13 residues. J gave up 6 bases and V 5 bases, and 6 bases lay outside the gene matches. This CDR3 is CASSTNTGAEAFF. The CDR3 coding sequence is TGTGCCAGCAGTACTAACACAGGGGCTGAAGCTTTCTTT.

The genes are TRBV4-1 and TRBJ2-7; D unclear. Germline V gene lookup returns CDR1 MGHRA and CDR2 YSYEKL. Trimming pared 1 base from V and 3 bases from J, leaving 7 bases between. CDR3 size: 13 residues. Written as DNA, the CDR3 is TGCGCCAGCAGCCAAGGAGGCTTCTACGAGCAGTACTTC. The encoded protein is CASSQGGFYEQYF.

This chain joins TRBV29-1 and TRBJ2-6; possibly TRBD2 for D (5 bases). Trimming left V 7 bases short and J 4 bases short, with 11 bases between. The germline CDR1 and CDR2 sequences are SQVTM and ANQGSEA. CDR3 length: 13 residues. CDR3 region: CSAEGAGANVLTF. The CDR3 nucleotides are TGCAGCGCCGAGGGAGCCGGGGCCAACGTCCTGACTTTC. The whole variable domain, filled in from reference TRBV29-1 and TRBJ2-6, reads SAVISQKPSRDICQRGTSLTIQCQVDSQVTMMFWYRQQPGQSLTLIATANQGSEATYESGFVIDKFPISRPNLTFSTLTVSNMSPEDSSIYLCSAEGAGANVLTFGAGSRLTVL.

The chain combines TRBV19 with TRBJ1-2; 9 bases match TRBD1. Trimming took 5 bases from V and 0 from J; bases not matched to a gene: 16. The CDR3 extends over 19 amino acids. Germline-derived CDR1 and CDR2 are LNHDA and SQIVND (reference sequence). The CDR3 bases are TGTGCCAGTAGTGGACGACCGGGACAGGGTTTCGGGACTAACTATGGCTACACCTTC. Residues: CASSGRPGQGFGTNYGYTF.

Only one count was recorded for this clone. The chain recombines TRBV2 with TRBJ2-1; D perhaps matches TRBD2 (6 bases). V gave up 6 bases and J gave up 9 bases, with 12 bases separating them. The germline gives CDR1 SNHLY, CDR2 FYNNEI. The CDR3 is 12 amino acids. CDR3 DNA: TGTGCCAGCAGGGATAGGAGGGTTGAGCAGTTCTTC. Protein product: CASRDRRVEQFF.

This chain connects TRBV7-9 to TRBJ2-7, with 14 bases aligning to TRBD2. The length of the CDR3 is 19 residues. Germline CDR1 is SEHNR and CDR2 is FQNEAQ (reference sequence). With 5 bases clipped from V and 0 bases from J, the junction kept 12 bases outside the gene matches. CDR3 nucleotide sequence: TGTGCCAGCAGCCCTAAACCCGGGACTAGCGGGAGAAACTCCTACGAGCAGTACTTC. Translated, it gives CASSPKPGTSGRNSYEQYF.

The genes are TRBV30 and TRBJ1-4; the D is unclear. This CDR3 comprises 13 residues. V lost 8 bases, J lost 8 bases, and 18 bases lay in between. CDR1 is GTSNPN, CDR2 SVGIG, per germline (reference sequence). The CDR3 loop is CARSVAGSEKLFF. CDR3 bases: TGTGCCCGGTCGGTGGCCGGGTCGGAAAAACTGTTTTTT.

The sample holds one count of this clone. The V call is TRBV19, the J call TRBJ1-4, with TRBD1 matching over 7 bases. V gave up 10 bases and J gave up 3 bases; unmatched junction bases: 5. This CDR3 has 13 residues. Germline V gene lookup returns CDR1 LNHDA and CDR2 SQIVND (reference sequence). CDR3 coding DNA: TGTGCCATCCCGGGACAGCCTAATGAAAAACTGTTTTTT. Translating gives CAIPGQPNEKLFF. Together with reference TRBV19 and TRBJ1-4, the CDR3 gives the full variable domain: DGGITQSPKYLFRKEGQNVTLSCEQNLNHDAMYWYRQDPGQGLRLIYYSQIVNDFQKGDIAEGYSVSREKKESFPLTVTSAQKNPTAFYLCAIPGQPNEKLFFGSGTQLSVL.

The table lists this clone with a count of one. J is TRBJ2-1 and V is TRBV19, with 13 positions matching TRBD2. The trim removed 4 bases at V and 0 bases at J, leaving 3 bases unmatched. This CDR3 has 17 residues. From germline, CDR1 is LNHDA and CDR2 SQIVND (reference sequence). CDR3 sequence (DNA): TGTGCCAGTAGTACCGGACTAGCGGGAGTCTCCTACAATGAGCAGTTCTTC. This codes for CASSTGLAGVSYNEQFF.

The chain is built from TRBV27 and TRBJ1-2, with D possibly TRBD1 on 5 matching bases. This CDR3 is built from 15 residues. Germline V gives CDR1 MNHEY, CDR2 SMNVEV (reference sequence). Trimming removed 3 bases at V and 0 bases at J, with 11 bases between. The CDR3 DNA is TGTGCCAGCAGTTTCTCCGGGACTGCTAACTATGGCTACACCTTC. Protein sequence: CASSFSGTANYGYTF.

This clone was recorded only once. CDR3 nucleotide sequence: TGCAGCGTCGCCCGGGGCGCGGGAGGCACAGATACGCAGTATTTT. It codes for CSVARGAGGTDTQYF. The J gene is TRBJ2-3, the V gene TRBV29-1; 7 bases fit TRBD2. The germline V gene has CDR1 SQVTM and CDR2 ANQGSEA. The CDR3 is made up of 15 amino acids. With V trimmed by 6 bases and J by 1 base, 10 bases remained unmatched.

This chain uses TRBV5-1 with TRBJ2-3, with D possibly TRBD2 on 6 matching bases. V lost 0 bases to trimming and J lost 8 bases, with 22 bases between them. This CDR3 spans 17 amino acids. Germline CDR1 and CDR2: SGHRS and YFSETQ. This CDR3 reads CASSLEDVGGPGVTQYF. DNA for the CDR3: TGCGCCAGCAGCTTGGAGGATGTGGGAGGCCCTGGGGTTACGCAGTATTTT.

This chain uses TRBV11-3 with TRBJ1-5; possibly TRBD1 for D (5 bases). Looked up from germline, CDR1 is SGHNT and CDR2 is YENEEA. V dropped 0 bases and J dropped 1 base, with 10 bases sitting between them. This CDR3 comprises 16 residues. CDR3 nucleotide sequence: TGTGCCAGCAGCTTAGAGGGTGGACACAGCAATCAGCCCCAGCATTTT. This codes for CASSLEGGHSNQPQHF.

This chain connects TRBV6-1 to TRBJ1-5; unclear D gene. The CDR3 extends over 15 amino acids. V lost 3 bases to trimming and J lost 2 bases, with 11 bases between them. The germline V gene encodes CDR1 MNHNS and CDR2 SASEGT. CDR3 amino acids: CASSDRSRGNQPQHF. CDR3 in DNA: TGTGCCAGCAGTGACCGGTCTCGGGGCAATCAGCCCCAGCATTTT.

V usage is TRBV6-5 and J usage is TRBJ2-1; possible D gene TRBD1, 5 bases. V was pared by 0 bases and J by 8 bases, with 8 bases between. Germline assignment: CDR1 MNHEY and CDR2 SVGAGI. The CDR3 is made up of 13 amino acids. The CDR3 here is CASSYSRTYEQFF. The DNA for the CDR3 is TGTGCCAGCAGTTACTCCAGGACATATGAGCAGTTCTTC.

The rearrangement uses TRBV7-2 and TRBJ2-7; 9 bases fit TRBD2. The V gene end was trimmed by 2 bases and the J gene end by 6 bases; junction bases not matched to a gene: 11. Germline-derived CDR1 and CDR2 are SGHTA and FQGNSA. CDR3 length: 16 amino acids. The CDR3 DNA sequence: TGTGCCAGCAGCTTAAGTGGGCGGGAGGGTTATCTCGAGCAGTACTTC. Translating it yields CASSLSGREGYLEQYF.

This chain uses TRBV3-1 (or the pseudogene TRBV3-2) with TRBJ2-2; TRBD2 matches at 7 bases. J gave up 5 bases and V 2 bases, and 8 bases lay outside the gene matches. This CDR3 is built from 16 residues. CDR1 and CDR2 (germline): LGHDT, YNNKEL (reference sequence). The CDR3 spells CASSQWDYYGTGELFF. The CDR3 nucleotides are TGTGCCAGCAGCCAATGGGACTACTACGGGACCGGGGAGCTGTTTTTT.

A single count supports this clone. This chain joins TRBV11-2 and TRBJ1-3; D remains ambiguous. Trimming took 1 base from V and 0 from J, leaving 10 bases between them. This CDR3 comprises 16 residues. Germline CDR1 reads SGHAT; CDR2 reads FQNNGV. The CDR3 protein is CASSLVSGVSGNTIYF. CDR3 sequence (DNA): TGTGCCAGCAGCTTAGTATCGGGTGTCTCTGGAAACACCATATATTTT.

The chain carries TRBV27 and TRBJ2-7; D possibly corresponds to TRBD2 (5 bases). V was shortened by 6 bases and J by 2 bases, with 8 bases between the two germline ends. CDR1 MNHEY and CDR2 SMNVEV come from the germline V gene (reference sequence). The CDR3 is made up of 12 amino acids. The CDR3 protein is CASRRATYEQYF. The CDR3 DNA follows: TGTGCCAGCAGGCGGGCTACCTACGAGCAGTACTTC.

CDR3 sequence reads: CASSTGGQIYQPQHF. The CDR3 DNA sequence: TGTGCCAGCAGCACCGGGGGGCAGATATATCAGCCCCAGCATTTT. The chain is built from TRBV6-5 and TRBJ1-5; TRBD1 is a possible D gene (6 bases). V was pared by 6 bases and J by 5 bases, with 17 bases between. This CDR3 has 15 amino acids. The germline V gene has CDR1 MNHEY and CDR2 SVGAGI.

The chain joins TRBV10-3 to TRBJ2-1; a weak D match, TRBD1 (5 bases). The CDR3 has 15 amino acids. Germline V CDR1 and CDR2: ENHRY, SYGVKD. V lost 4 bases, J lost 0 bases, and 10 bases lay in between. CDR3 residues: CAISGWGLSYNEQFF. CDR3 coding DNA: TGTGCCATCAGTGGGTGGGGCCTCTCCTACAATGAGCAGTTCTTC.